This TCR beta chain comes out of a study of T-cell memory formation after mild COVID-19. As for the study in general: TCR clusters largely stayed donor specific. Findings of the study overall: The appearance of some responding clones in pre-infection memory suggested that cross-reactive memory joined.

A single record per CDR3 protein comes from TCRdb applying MiXCR to the 5' RACE reads. The sample lists 150,000 to 200,000 distinct CDR3 sequences, approximately 10% occurring once. Concerning this clonotype itself: Its antigen is not known.

The source of this sequence is a man in his late teens or twenties who had mild COVID-19 (a few samples of this study predate the infection). Cell type and time point are not known. The sequencing input was PBMCs or a T cell subset sorted from them (not recorded which).

This CDR3 is CASSLTSGGYEQYV. CDR3 sequence (DNA): TGCGCCAGCAGCTTGACTAGCGGGGGCTACGAGCAGTACGTC. This sequence joins TRBV5-1 and TRBJ2-7, with TRBD2 matching over 11 bases. J lost 3 bases, V lost 1 base, and 0 bases had no gene match. The CDR3 runs to 14 residues. CDR1 and CDR2 from the germline V gene are SGHRS and YFSETQ.